This TCR beta chain was found in a study of blood T cell repertoires in COVID-19. There are 13 residues in the CDR3. Trimming left V 2 bases short and J 1 base short, with 6 bases between. From germline, CDR1 is LNHDA and CDR2 SQIVND (reference sequence). Original analysis: By means of reference gene primer amplification, nucleated cell counts were estimated. This table comes from immunoSEQ multiplex PCR, and its TCRdb copy is limited to in-frame clones, with some not included. The DNA was the basis for D and trimming; V, J and clone size are from that table. The sample yields about 50,000 clones, about 89% seen once.

Source material: peripheral blood. This TCR derives from a human donor in a cohort sampled during active COVID-19. The chain is built from TRBV19 and TRBJ2-7, with D possibly TRBD1 on 5 matching bases. CDR3 sequence (DNA): TGTGCCAGTAGTATACAGGGTTCCTACGAGCAGTACTTC. Residues: CASSIQGSYEQYF.